This T cell receptor (beta chain) comes out of a study of PD-L1 blockade in urothelial cancer. The sample's time point: pretreatment peripheral blood. The CDR3 extends over 17 amino acids. The germline CDR1 and CDR2 sequences are SGHTA and FQGTGA. J lost 4 bases, V lost 5 bases, and 10 bases had no gene match. The method was immunoSEQ multiplex PCR; TCRdb's version includes in-frame clones alone and lacks a portion of them. The table includes 70,000 to 95,000 clones, 70% to 90% detected once. The V and J genes are TRBV7-3 and TRBJ2-5, with 13 positions matching TRBD2. The material was PBMCs, obtained around atezolizumab (anti-PD-L1) treatment. The sequence was obtained from a woman older than 75 with urothelial cancer. DNA of the CDR3: TGTGCCAGCAGCCCGACTAGCGGGAGGCCCGGAGGAGAGACCCAGTACTTC. Protein product: CASSPTSGRPGGETQYF.